This is a list of T cell receptor beta chains from one sample in a study of blood T cell repertoires in COVID-19. Clones were read by immunoSEQ multiplex PCR, and TCRdb kept only the in-frame ones, dropping some. The sample holds about 260,000 clones, more than 85% seen once. Sequenced input: PBMCs or T cells enriched from blood (not recorded which). The origin of the receptors is a man aged 40-49 years who had been exposed to COVID-19. Each CDR3 is given with its conserved first and last residue. D genes are given only for firm matches. The listing skips clone size in some rows; elsewhere it reads once, few, many or a size class.

v_call	j_call	d_call	clone_size	cdr3_nt	cdr3_aa
TRBV3-1/TRBV3-2	TRBJ1-4	TRBD1	.	TGTGCCAGCAGCCCGGACAGGGTAGGGGAAAAACTGTTTTTT	CASSPDRVGEKLFF
TRBV28	TRBJ1-1	.	.	TGTGCCAGCAGTTTAGGTCGGGACACTGAAGCTTTCTTT	CASSLGRDTEAFF
TRBV7-2	TRBJ1-2	.	.	TGTGCCAGCAGCCCGATGGGGGGAACAGCTAACTATGGCTACACCTTC	CASSPMGGTANYGYTF
TRBV6-5	TRBJ2-1	TRBD1	.	TGTGCCAGCTCCACAGGGGGCGCGAATTACAATGAGCAGTTCTTC	CASSTGGANYNEQFF
TRBV5-1	TRBJ2-5	.	.	TGCGCCAGCAGCTTACAGGTGAACCAAGAGACCCAGTACTTC	CASSLQVNQETQYF
TRBV7-6	TRBJ1-3	.	.	TGTGCCAGCAGCCCCCTTAGCTCTGGAAACACCATATATTTT	CASSPLSSGNTIYF
TRBV30	TRBJ1-4	.	.	TGTGCCTGGACTGCCCAGGGGCTGAAAGAAAAACTGTTTTTT	CAWTAQGLKEKLFF
TRBV5-4	TRBJ2-1	TRBD2	.	TGTGCCAGCAGCGACCGGACTAGCGGGCTTAACAATGAGCAGTTCTTC	CASSDRTSGLNNEQFF
TRBV6-5	TRBJ1-2	.	.	TGTGCCAGCACCGAAGGGGGAGATGGCTACACCTTC	CASTEGGDGYTF
TRBV6-2/TRBV6-3	TRBJ1-5	TRBD1	once	TGTGCCAGCAGTTTTGGACAGGGGCTATTGCAGCCCCAGCATTTT	CASSFGQGLLQPQHF
TRBV10-1	TRBJ2-3	.	few	TGCGCCAGCAGTGACAACTACCTTTCCACAGATACGCAGTATTTT	CASSDNYLSTDTQYF
TRBV28	TRBJ2-7	TRBD2	once	TGTGCCAGCAGCCTATCTCCTCCTAGCGGGAGTGGGGAGCAGTACTTC	CASSLSPPSGSGEQYF
TRBV5-5	TRBJ2-1	.	.	TGTGCCAGCACCCAAGACAACTACAATGAGCAGTTCTTC	CASTQDNYNEQFF
TRBV11-2	TRBJ1-1	TRBD1	.	TGTGCCAGCAGCTCCGGACAGGGGGCTTTAGAGGCTTTCTTT	CASSSGQGALEAFF
TRBV6-5	TRBJ1-3	.	.	TGTGCCAGCAGCCTAGACAGGCGGGCGAACACCATATATTTT	CASSLDRRANTIYF
TRBV12-5	TRBJ1-1	.	.	TGTGCTAGTGGTTTCCTCCTATCAGGGGCGCAAATCACTGAAGCTTTCTTT	CASGFLLSGAQITEAFF
TRBV28	TRBJ2-7	TRBD2	.	TGTGCCAGCAGCTCCCGACTAGCGGGAGTATTTGAGCAGTACTTC	CASSSRLAGVFEQYF
TRBV5-4	TRBJ1-1	TRBD1	.	TGTGCCAGCAGCCAGACAGGGTTGAACACTGAAGCTTTCTTT	CASSQTGLNTEAFF
TRBV10-1	TRBJ2-1	TRBD2	.	TGCGCCAGCAGTCGGACTAGCGGGGGGGTGAGCTCCTACAATGAGCAGTTCTTC	CASSRTSGGVSSYNEQFF
TRBV13	TRBJ2-5	TRBD2	.	TGTGCCAGCAGCCTTCTAGCGGGAGGAGGAGAGACCCAGTACTTC	CASSLLAGGGETQYF
TRBV10-3	TRBJ2-1	TRBD2	.	TGTGCCATCTCCGGGACTAGCGGGAGGACCTACAATGAGCAGTTCTTC	CAISGTSGRTYNEQFF
TRBV9	TRBJ1-3	.	.	TGTGCCAGCAGCGGGGGCCGCTCTGGAAACACCATATATTTT	CASSGGRSGNTIYF
TRBV12-3/TRBV12-4	TRBJ2-7	TRBD2	.	TGTGCCAGCAGCCTAGCGGGAGCCTACGAGCAGTACTTC	CASSLAGAYEQYF
TRBV4-2	TRBJ2-1	TRBD2	.	TGTGCCAGCAGCCAAGAGTTAGCGGGAGGGTTTAGGTTCTTC	CASSQELAGGFRFF
TRBV24-1	TRBJ1-1	.	few	TGTGCCACCAGTGATTCCCCGACTGTACCGAACACTGAAGCTTTCTTT	CATSDSPTVPNTEAFF
TRBV2	TRBJ1-6	.	.	TGTGCCAGCATCTTCGAGGGTAGCTACGGCTCCTATAATTCACCCCTCCACTTT	CASIFEGSYGSYNSPLHF